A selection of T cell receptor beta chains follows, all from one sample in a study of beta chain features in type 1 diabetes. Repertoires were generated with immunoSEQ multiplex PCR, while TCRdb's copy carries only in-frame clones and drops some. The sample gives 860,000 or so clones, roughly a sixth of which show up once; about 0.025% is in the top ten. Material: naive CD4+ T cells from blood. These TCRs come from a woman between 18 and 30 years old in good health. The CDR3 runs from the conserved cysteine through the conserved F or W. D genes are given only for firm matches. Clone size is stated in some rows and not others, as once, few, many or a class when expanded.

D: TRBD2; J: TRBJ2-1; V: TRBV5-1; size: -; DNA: TGCGCCAGCAGCTTATTTAGGGCGGGAGGGAGCAATGAGCAGTTCTTC; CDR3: CASSLFRAGGSNEQFF
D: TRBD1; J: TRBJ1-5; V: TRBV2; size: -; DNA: TGTGCCAGCAGTTTCTCAGGGGGATATCAGCCCCAGCATTTT; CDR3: CASSFSGGYQPQHF
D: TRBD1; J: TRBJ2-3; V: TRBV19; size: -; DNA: TGTGCCAGTACCGGGACAGGGACAACAGATACGCAGTATTTT; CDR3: CASTGTGTTDTQYF
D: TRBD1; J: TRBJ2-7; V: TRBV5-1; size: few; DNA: TGCGCCAGCAGCTGGGAACGACAGGGGGACGAGCAGTACTTC; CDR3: CASSWERQGDEQYF
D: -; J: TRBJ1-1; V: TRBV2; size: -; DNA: TGTGCCAGCAGTGCCGACAGTCGTGCGGACACTGAAGCTTTCTTT; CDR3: CASSADSRADTEAFF
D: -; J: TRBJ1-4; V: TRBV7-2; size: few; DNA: TGTGCCAGCAGCCCACGATGGGGTGCCGAAGAAAAACTGTTTTTT; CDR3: CASSPRWGAEEKLFF
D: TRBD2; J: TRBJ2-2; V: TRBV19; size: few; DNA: TGTGCCAGTAGACCCCCGGGACTAGGGAACACCGGGGAGCTGTTTTTT; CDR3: CASRPPGLGNTGELFF
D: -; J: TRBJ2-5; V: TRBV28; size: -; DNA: TGTGCCAGCAGTCCGATCATCCCTGGCAGGCCCCTCCAGAAGACCCAGTACTTC; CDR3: CASSPIIPGRPLQKTQYF
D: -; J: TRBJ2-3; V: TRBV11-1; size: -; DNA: TGTGCCAGCAGTCCTGTTACAGATACGCAGTATTTT; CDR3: CASSPVTDTQYF
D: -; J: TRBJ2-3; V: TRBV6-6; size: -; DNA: TGTGCCAGCAGTTATTTAGACAGGCCCTCTTATTTT; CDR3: CASSYLDRPSYF
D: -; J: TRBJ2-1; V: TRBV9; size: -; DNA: TGTGCCAGCAGCGTAGAGACGGGGCACTACAATGAGCAGTTCTTC; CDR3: CASSVETGHYNEQFF
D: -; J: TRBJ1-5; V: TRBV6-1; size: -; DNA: TGTGCCAGCAGTGAACTTCCTCAGCCCCAGCATTTT; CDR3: CASSELPQPQHF
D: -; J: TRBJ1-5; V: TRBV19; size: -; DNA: TGTGCCAGTACCATGGGGGGGACTAATCAGCCCCAGCATTTT; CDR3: CASTMGGTNQPQHF
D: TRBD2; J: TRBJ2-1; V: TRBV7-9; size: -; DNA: TGTGCCAGCAGCCCCCGGACTAGCGGGAGGGCCCAGGTACACAATGAGCAGTTCTTC; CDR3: CASSPRTSGRAQVHNEQFF
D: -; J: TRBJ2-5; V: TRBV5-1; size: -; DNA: TGCGCCAGCAGCTCGACGGCTGAATGGTGGGAGACCCAGTACTTC; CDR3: CASSSTAEWWETQYF
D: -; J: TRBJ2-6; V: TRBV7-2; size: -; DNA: TGTGCCAGCAGCGGTAACTCTGGGGCCAACGTCCTGACTTTC; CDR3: CASSGNSGANVLTF
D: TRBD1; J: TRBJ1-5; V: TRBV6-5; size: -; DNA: TGTGCCAGCAGTGGGACAGTGAATCAGCCCCAGCATTTT; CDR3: CASSGTVNQPQHF
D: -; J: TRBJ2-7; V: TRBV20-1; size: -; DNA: TGCAGTGCGACTAGTTTCGACGAGCAGTACTTC; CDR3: CSATSFDEQYF
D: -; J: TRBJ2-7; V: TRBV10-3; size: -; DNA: TGTGCCATCAGTGACCCGACTGTACCGAGTGTTCAGCAGTACTTC; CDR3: CAISDPTVPSVQQYF
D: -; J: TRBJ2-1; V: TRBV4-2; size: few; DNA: TGTGCCAGCAGCCAAGATAGAGCGCGGACTCCTGAGCAGTTCTTC; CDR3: CASSQDRARTPEQFF
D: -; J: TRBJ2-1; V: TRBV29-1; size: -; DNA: TGCAGCGTCGTTTACTCGGGCTACAGGGTCCAACTAACCTACAATGAGCAGTTCTTC; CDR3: CSVVYSGYRVQLTYNEQFF
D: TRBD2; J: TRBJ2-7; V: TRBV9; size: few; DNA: TGTGCCAGCAGCGCTAGCGGGAGGGCATACGAGCAGTACTTC; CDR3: CASSASGRAYEQYF
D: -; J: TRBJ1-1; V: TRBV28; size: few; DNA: TGTGCCAGCAGTTCCGGAGTAGGAGAAGCTTTCTTT; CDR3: CASSSGVGEAFF
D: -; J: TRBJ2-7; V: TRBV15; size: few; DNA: TGTGCCACCAGCCAGGGTGGGACCTACGAGCAGTACTTC; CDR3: CATSQGGTYEQYF
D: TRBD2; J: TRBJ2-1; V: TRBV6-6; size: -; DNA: TGTGCCAGCAGAACCTTTCTAGCGGGAGAGGCGGGTGAGCAGTTCTTC; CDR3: CASRTFLAGEAGEQFF
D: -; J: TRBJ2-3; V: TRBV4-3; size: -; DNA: TGCGCCAGCAGCCAAGAGGAGGCCTCGGATACGCAGTATTTT; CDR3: CASSQEEASDTQYF
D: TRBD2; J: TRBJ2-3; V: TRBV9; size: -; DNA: TGTGCCAGCAGCGTAGGGCAGCGGGAAACAGATACGCAGTATTTT; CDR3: CASSVGQRETDTQYF
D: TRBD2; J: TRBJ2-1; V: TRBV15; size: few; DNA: TGTGCCACCAGCAGAGTCCTCAGCGGGGATAGCTCCTACAATGAGCAGTTCTTC; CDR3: CATSRVLSGDSSYNEQFF
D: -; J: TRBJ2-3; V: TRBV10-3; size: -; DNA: TGTGCCATCAGTGAGACCTACGGTTTAGGTGGTACAGATACGCAGTATTTT; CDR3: CAISETYGLGGTDTQYF
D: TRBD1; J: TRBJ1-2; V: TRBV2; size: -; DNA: TGTGCCAGCAGTGTTGGGGACAGAAACTATGGCTACACCTTC; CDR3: CASSVGDRNYGYTF
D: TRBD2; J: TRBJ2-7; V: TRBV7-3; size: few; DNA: TGTGCCAGCAGCTTAGCCCCGCCGACTAGCGAGCTCTTC; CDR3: CASSLAPPTSELF
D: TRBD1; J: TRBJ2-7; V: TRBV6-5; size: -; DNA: TGTGCCAGCAGAGAATTAGGGACAGGCCTTTACGAGCAGTACTTC; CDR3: CASRELGTGLYEQYF
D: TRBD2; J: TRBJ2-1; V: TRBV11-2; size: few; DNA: TGTGCCAGCAGTTTACGACTAGCGGGAGTATATGAGCAGTTCTTC; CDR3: CASSLRLAGVYEQFF
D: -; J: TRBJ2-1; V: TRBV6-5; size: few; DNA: TGTGCCACCGTTGGGTACAATGAGCAGTTCTTC; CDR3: CATVGYNEQFF
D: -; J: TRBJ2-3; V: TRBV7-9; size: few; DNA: TGTGCCAACGACGTGGATACGCAGTATTTT; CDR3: CANDVDTQYF
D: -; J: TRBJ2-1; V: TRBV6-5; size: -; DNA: TGTGCCAGCAGTTACTCCCCTGGCTACAATGAGCAGTTCTTC; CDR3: CASSYSPGYNEQFF
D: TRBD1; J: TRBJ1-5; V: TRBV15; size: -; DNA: TGTGCCACCAGCATACGAGGGAAGGACTCCGGGACAGGGAATCAGCCCCAGCATTTT; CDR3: CATSIRGKDSGTGNQPQHF
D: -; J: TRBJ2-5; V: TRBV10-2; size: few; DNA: TGCGCCAGCACGTTCACTAGTCCGGAGACCCAGTACTTC; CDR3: CASTFTSPETQYF
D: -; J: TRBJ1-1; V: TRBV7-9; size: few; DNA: TGTGCCAGCGGAGGCAGTCTATTGAACACTGAAGCTTTCTTT; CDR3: CASGGSLLNTEAFF
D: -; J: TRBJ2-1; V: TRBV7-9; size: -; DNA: TGTGCCAGCAGCTTAGTTGGCACCTACAATGAGCAGTTCTTC; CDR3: CASSLVGTYNEQFF
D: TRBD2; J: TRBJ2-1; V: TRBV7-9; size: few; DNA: TGTGCCAGCAGTTCCGCGGGAGGGGGCTACAATGAGCAGTTCTTC; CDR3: CASSSAGGGYNEQFF
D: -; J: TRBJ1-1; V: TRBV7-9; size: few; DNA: TGTGCCAGCAGCTTTTTAGGGAATGAAGCTTTCTTT; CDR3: CASSFLGNEAFF